One and the same sample provided the 26 T cell receptor beta chains below, sequenced in a study of T cell changes during pregnancy in multiple sclerosis. The method was immunoSEQ multiplex PCR; TCRdb's version includes in-frame clones alone and lacks a portion of them. The top ten hold approximately 3.5% of the sample, which has some 28,000 clones, around nine tenths seen once. Sequenced material: CD4+ T cells from peripheral blood mononuclear cells, taken in the first trimester of pregnancy. The receptors were sampled from a female donor in good health, enrolled as a control in a pregnancy study.

There are a few counts of this clone. This chain connects TRBV14 to TRBJ1-1; D is ambiguous. CDR3 size: 15 residues. Per the germline V gene, CDR1 is SGHDN and CDR2 is FVKESK. V lost 4 bases and J 1 base, leaving 13 bases between the germline ends. CDR3 sequence: CASSRLGPWNTEAFF. The CDR3 DNA is TGTGCCAGCAGCCGCCTTGGGCCGTGGAACACTGAAGCTTTCTTT.

V is TRBV18 and J is TRBJ2-2; 15 bases map to TRBD2. After removal of 0 bases from V and 4 bases from J, the junction contained 3 bases not matched to a gene. The CDR3 has 18 residues. The germline V gene encodes CDR1 KGHSH and CDR2 LQKENI. In DNA form, the CDR3 reads TGTGCCAGCTCACCACCTGGGACTAGCGGGGGGACCACCGGGGAGCTGTTTTTT. Protein: CASSPPGTSGGTTGELFF.

The V call is TRBV7-2, the J call TRBJ1-1; D unclear. With 3 bases removed from V and 4 bases from J, the gap between germline ends came to 6 bases. This CDR3 spans 12 amino acids. Germline assignment: CDR1 SGHTA and CDR2 FQGNSA. In DNA, the CDR3 is TGTGCCAGCAGCTTCTTTAGCACTGAAGCTTTCTTT. Translated, it gives CASSFFSTEAFF.

The table lists this clone with a count of one. The gene calls are TRBV28 and TRBJ1-2; 9 positions agree with TRBD1. The CDR3 totals 13 residues. V was clipped by 10 bases and J by 5 bases; unmatched bases: 8. In germline, CDR1 is MDHEN, CDR2 SYDVKM. The CDR3 nucleotides are TGTGCCACCACAACAGGGGGCAGTTATGGCTACACCTTC. Translated, it gives CATTTGGSYGYTF.

The chain combines TRBV9 with TRBJ2-7, with D tentatively TRBD2 (6 bases). This CDR3 region has 13 residues. CDR1 and CDR2 from the germline V gene are SGDLS and YYNGEE. The V end lost 3 bases, the J end lost 6 bases, and 13 bases lay between the germline ends. CDR3 sequence: CASSAILGGEQYF. CDR3 nucleotides: TGTGCCAGCAGCGCTATATTGGGGGGCGAGCAGTACTTC.

The table lists this clone with a count of one. The chain combines TRBV2 with TRBJ2-3, with 8 bases lining up with TRBD2. V shed 3 bases and J 6 bases; nucleotides not matched to a gene: 11. Germline V gives CDR1 SNHLY, CDR2 FYNNEI. CDR3 length: 16 residues. The chain's CDR3 is CASSEPMSGGRDTQYF. CDR3 nucleotides: TGTGCCAGCAGTGAGCCGATGTCGGGGGGGCGCGATACGCAGTATTTT.

The rearrangement links TRBV6-1 to TRBJ2-5, with 11 nucleotides matching TRBD2. V trimming: 5 bases; J trimming: 4 bases; junction bases outside the gene matches: 3. The CDR3 has 14 residues. Germline assignment: CDR1 MNHNS and CDR2 SASEGT. This CDR3 is CASSPLAGGETQYF. The CDR3 nucleotides read TGTGCCAGCAGTCCCCTAGCGGGAGGAGAGACCCAGTACTTC.

The chain uses TRBV5-1 and TRBJ2-1; 9 nucleotides align to TRBD2. The CDR3 is made up of 15 amino acids. V lost 4 bases to trimming and J lost 4 bases; unmatched junction nucleotides: 6. CDR1 and CDR2 from the germline V gene are SGHRS and YFSETQ. CDR3 amino acids: CASSRESGRYNEQFF. The CDR3 coding sequence is TGCGCCAGCAGCCGCGAGAGCGGGAGGTACAATGAGCAGTTCTTC.

By share, this clone ranks as medium-sized. CDR3 region: CSVEDGTSTQYF. DNA of the CDR3: TGCAGCGTTGAAGATGGGACTAGCACGCAGTATTTT. This sequence joins TRBV29-1 and TRBJ2-3, with 9 bases that match TRBD2. Unmatched junction bases numbered 1, after V lost 0 bases and J lost 9 bases. Germline lookup yields CDR1 SQVTM and CDR2 ANQGSEA. This CDR3 comprises 12 residues.

The V gene is TRBV6-6, the J gene TRBJ2-1; 10 bases map to TRBD2. Trimming cost V 4 bases and J 8 bases; bases outside gene matches: 2. Germline V CDR1 and CDR2: MNHNY, SVGAGI (reference sequence). This CDR3 has 13 amino acids. CDR3 sequence: CASSSGLADEQFF. In DNA, the CDR3 is TGTGCCAGCAGTTCTGGACTAGCGGATGAGCAGTTCTTC.

The chain links TRBV7-3 to TRBJ2-2, with TRBD2 matching over 13 bases. CDR3 length: 15 residues. Germline V gene data show CDR1 as SGHTA and CDR2 as FQGTGA. V was clipped by 5 bases and J by 6 bases; unmatched bases: 3. The CDR3 protein is CASSRTSGRPGELFF. CDR3 DNA: TGTGCCAGCAGCCGGACTAGCGGGAGACCCGGGGAGCTGTTTTTT.

The gene calls are TRBV11-2 and TRBJ1-1; TRBD1 might be the D (5 bases). The germline CDR1 and CDR2 sequences are SGHAT and FQNNGV. There are 13 residues in the CDR3. V was clipped by 1 base and J by 11 bases, with 14 bases between them. CDR3 DNA sequence: TGTGCCAGCAGCTTAGGTCCCCAGGGCTTGGCTTTCTTT. Protein sequence: CASSLGPQGLAFF. Looking up the rest from reference TRBV11-2 and TRBJ1-1 gives the full variable domain: EAGVAQSPRYKIIEKRQSVAFWCNPISGHATLYWYQQILGQGPKLLIQFQNNGVVDDSQLPKDRFSAERLKGVDSTLKIQPAKLEDSAVYLCASSLGPQGLAFFGQGTRLTVV.

The chain joins TRBV5-1 to TRBJ1-2; tentatively, D is TRBD1 (5 bases). Germline V gene sequence: CDR1 SGHRS, CDR2 YFSETQ. The CDR3 runs to 17 residues. V was pared by 4 bases and J by 8 bases, with 27 bases between. CDR3 sequence reads: CASSPPRIRDWRGGYTF. The CDR3 DNA reads as TGCGCCAGCAGCCCCCCCAGGATAAGAGACTGGCGGGGGGGCTACACCTTC.

The V call is TRBV15, the J call TRBJ2-7, with D possibly TRBD1 on 6 matching bases. The germline V gene encodes CDR1 LNHNV and CDR2 YYDKDF (reference sequence). V dropped 2 bases and J dropped 6 bases, with 14 bases sitting between them. The CDR3 is 14 residues long. CDR3: CATSRRQERSEQYF. CDR3 sequence (DNA): TGTGCCACCAGCAGAAGACAGGAACGGAGCGAGCAGTACTTC.

V is TRBV9 and J is TRBJ2-5, with 10 bases that match TRBD2. Unmatched junction bases numbered 10, after V lost 3 bases and J lost 5 bases. The CDR3 contains 16 residues. Germline CDR1 reads SGDLS; CDR2 reads YYNGEE. The CDR3 region is CASSETSGPRGETQYF. CDR3 bases: TGTGCCAGCAGCGAGACTAGCGGGCCCCGCGGGGAGACCCAGTACTTC.

The J gene is TRBJ2-7, the V gene TRBV2; maybe TRBD2 (6 bases). Trimming removed 7 bases from V and 5 bases from J, with 15 bases in between. The CDR3 loop spans 13 amino acids. Germline CDR1 and CDR2: SNHLY and FYNNEI. The CDR3 is CASKAGGIHEQYF. The CDR3 coding sequence is TGTGCCAGCAAGGCCGGAGGGATCCACGAGCAGTACTTC.

The J gene is TRBJ1-6, the V gene TRBV28; 11 bases are a match to TRBD1. J gave up 11 bases and V 5 bases, and 8 bases lay outside the gene matches. Germline lookup yields CDR1 MDHEN and CDR2 SYDVKM. The CDR3 totals 15 residues. The CDR3 sequence: CASSPDPGQGAPLHF. As DNA, the CDR3 is TGTGCCAGCAGTCCTGATCCGGGACAGGGGGCACCCCTCCACTTT.

V usage is TRBV19 and J usage is TRBJ2-7; 7 positions match TRBD2. Trimming removed 7 bases from V and 1 base from J; junction bases left unmatched: 10. CDR3 length: 15 amino acids. Germline CDR1 and CDR2: LNHDA and SQIVND (reference sequence). CDR3 sequence: CASTSTGGASYEQYF. CDR3 coding DNA: TGTGCCAGTACCTCCACGGGGGGAGCTTCCTACGAGCAGTACTTC.

The chain has TRBV28 and TRBJ2-3; 7 nucleotides line up with TRBD2. CDR3 length: 16 residues. V lost 10 bases, J lost 0 bases, and 13 bases stayed unmatched. Germline CDR1 MDHEN, CDR2 SYDVKM. In DNA form, the CDR3 reads TGTGCCACGTACCAGCGGGGCAGAAGAAGCACAGATACGCAGTATTTT. Translated, it gives CATYQRGRRSTDTQYF.

The V and J genes are TRBV6-1 and TRBJ1-1; TRBD1 might be the D (6 bases). The germline gives CDR1 MNHNS, CDR2 SASEGT. The V end lost 8 bases, the J end lost 0 bases, and 13 bases lay between the germline ends. The CDR3 totals 14 residues. CDR3 sequence (DNA): TGTGCCAGCTCAGGGGATTGGGTGAACACTGAAGCTTTCTTT. This codes for CASSGDWVNTEAFF.

The chain has TRBV7-8 and TRBJ1-2; TRBD1 is a possible D gene (6 bases). The V gene's germline CDR1 is SGHVS and CDR2 FQNEAQ. V lost 5 bases and J lost 6, with 19 bases in between. The CDR3 has 15 amino acids. Here the CDR3 reads CASSAASGGLDGYTF. The CDR3 DNA sequence: TGTGCCAGCAGCGCCGCCTCGGGGGGCTTGGATGGCTACACCTTC.

The chain employs TRBV4-2 and TRBJ2-3; 10 nucleotides line up with TRBD2. There are 16 residues in the CDR3. V gave up 1 base and J gave up 5 bases; unmatched junction bases: 6. The V gene's germline CDR1 is LGHNA and CDR2 YNFKEQ. CDR3 amino acids: CASSQVEAGGRDTQYF. CDR3 bases: TGTGCCAGCAGCCAAGTAGAAGCGGGGGGGCGAGATACGCAGTATTTT.

The chain links TRBV19 to TRBJ2-4; D is possibly TRBD1 (6 bases). Per germline, CDR1 LNHDA and CDR2 SQIVND (reference sequence). Trimming removed 5 bases at V and 6 bases at J, with 23 bases between. The CDR3 covers 17 residues. DNA for the CDR3: TGTGCCAGTAGTGACCGGAGGACAGTTCGAGGGGTAAACATTCAGTACTTC. It is translated as CASSDRRTVRGVNIQYF.

The CDR3 region is CASSQEVTGRRNYGYTF. In DNA form, the CDR3 reads TGTGCCAGCAGCCAAGAGGTGACAGGGCGTCGGAACTATGGCTACACCTTC. The chain uses TRBV4-2 and TRBJ1-2, with TRBD1 identical over 7 bases. CDR3 size: 17 residues. With V trimmed by 0 bases and J by 2 bases, 9 bases remained unmatched. Looked up from germline, CDR1 is LGHNA and CDR2 is YNFKEQ.

The gene calls are TRBV5-1 and TRBJ2-1; 11 positions agree with TRBD2. The germline V gene has CDR1 SGHRS and CDR2 YFSETQ. This CDR3 is 17 amino acids long. Unmatched junction bases numbered 11, after V lost 0 bases and J lost 9 bases. CDR3 sequence (DNA): TGCGCCAGCAGCTTGGCTGGGCTAGCGGGGGGTAATAGTGAGCAGTTCTTC. The encoded protein is CASSLAGLAGGNSEQFF.

The rearrangement joins TRBV18 to TRBJ2-1; 7 bases match TRBD1. CDR1 and CDR2 (germline): KGHSH, LQKENI. The CDR3 consists of 15 residues. The V gene end was trimmed by 3 bases and the J gene end by 2 bases; junction bases not matched to a gene: 4. CDR3 in DNA: TGTGCCAGCTCACCCTTGGGGACAGCCTACAATGAGCAGTTCTTC. Amino acids: CASSPLGTAYNEQFF.